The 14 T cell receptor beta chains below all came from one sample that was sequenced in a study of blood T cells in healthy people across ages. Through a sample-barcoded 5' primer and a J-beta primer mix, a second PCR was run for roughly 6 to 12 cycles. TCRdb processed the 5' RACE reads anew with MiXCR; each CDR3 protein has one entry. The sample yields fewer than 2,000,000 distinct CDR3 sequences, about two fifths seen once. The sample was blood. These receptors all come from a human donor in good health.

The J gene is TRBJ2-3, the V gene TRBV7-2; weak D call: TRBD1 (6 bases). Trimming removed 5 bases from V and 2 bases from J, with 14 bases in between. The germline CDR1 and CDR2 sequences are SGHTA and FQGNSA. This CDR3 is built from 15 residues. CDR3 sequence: CASSARGHYTDTQYF. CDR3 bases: TGTGCCAGCAGCGCCAGGGGCCATTACACAGATACGCAGTATTTT.

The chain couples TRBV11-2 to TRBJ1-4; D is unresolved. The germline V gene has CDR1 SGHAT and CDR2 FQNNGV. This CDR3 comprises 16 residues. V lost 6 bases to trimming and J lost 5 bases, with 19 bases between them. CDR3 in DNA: TGTGCCAGCAGAACAGTCCGTGGCAGAACAAATGAAAAACTGTTTTTT. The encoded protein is CASRTVRGRTNEKLFF.

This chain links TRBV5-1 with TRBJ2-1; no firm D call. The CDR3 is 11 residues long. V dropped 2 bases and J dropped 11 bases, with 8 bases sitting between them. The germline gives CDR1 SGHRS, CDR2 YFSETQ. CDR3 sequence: CASSFVDKQFF. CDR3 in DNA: TGCGCCAGCAGCTTTGTGGATAAGCAGTTCTTC.

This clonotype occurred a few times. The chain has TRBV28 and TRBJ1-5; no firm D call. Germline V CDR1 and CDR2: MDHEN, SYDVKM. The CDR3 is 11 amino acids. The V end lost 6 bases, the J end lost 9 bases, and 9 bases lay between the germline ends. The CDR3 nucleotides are TGTGCCAGCAGCCTGGGATGGCCCCAGCATTTT. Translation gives CASSLGWPQHF.

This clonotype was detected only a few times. The CDR3 bases are TGTGCCAGCAGCCAAGGAACTGGGCTGATGTCGTATGGCTACACCTTC. Translating it yields CASSQGTGLMSYGYTF. J is TRBJ1-2 and V is TRBV4-2; D ambiguous. Germline values: CDR1 LGHNA, CDR2 YNFKEQ. This CDR3 region has 16 residues. V was trimmed by 1 base and J by 5 bases, leaving 17 bases between them.

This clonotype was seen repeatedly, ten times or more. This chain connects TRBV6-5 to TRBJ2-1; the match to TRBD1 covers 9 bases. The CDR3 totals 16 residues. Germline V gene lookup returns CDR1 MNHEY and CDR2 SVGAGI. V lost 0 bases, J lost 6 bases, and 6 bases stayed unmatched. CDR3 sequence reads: CASSYSPGQGGNEQFF. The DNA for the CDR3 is TGTGCCAGCAGTTACTCTCCGGGACAGGGTGGCAATGAGCAGTTCTTC.

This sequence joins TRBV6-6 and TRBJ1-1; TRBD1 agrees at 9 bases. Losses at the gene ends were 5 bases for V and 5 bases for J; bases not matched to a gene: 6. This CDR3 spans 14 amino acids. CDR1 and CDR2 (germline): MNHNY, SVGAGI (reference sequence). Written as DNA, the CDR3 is TGTGCCAGCAGTAGGGACAGGGTTGAAACTGAAGCTTTCTTT. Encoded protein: CASSRDRVETEAFF.

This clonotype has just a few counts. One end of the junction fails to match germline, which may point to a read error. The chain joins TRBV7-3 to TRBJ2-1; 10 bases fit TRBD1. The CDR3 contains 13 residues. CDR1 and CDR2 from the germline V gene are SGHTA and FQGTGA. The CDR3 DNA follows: TGCGCCAGCAGCCCGGGACAGGGGAATGGGCAGTTCTTC. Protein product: CASSPGQGNGQFF.

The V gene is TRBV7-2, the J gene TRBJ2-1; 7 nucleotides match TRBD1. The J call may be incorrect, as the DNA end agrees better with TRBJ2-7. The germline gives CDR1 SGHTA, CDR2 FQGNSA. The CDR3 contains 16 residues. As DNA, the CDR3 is TGTGCCAGCAGCTATCACGCAGGGGGATCCTACAATGAGCAGTACTTC. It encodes CASSYHAGGSYNEQYF.

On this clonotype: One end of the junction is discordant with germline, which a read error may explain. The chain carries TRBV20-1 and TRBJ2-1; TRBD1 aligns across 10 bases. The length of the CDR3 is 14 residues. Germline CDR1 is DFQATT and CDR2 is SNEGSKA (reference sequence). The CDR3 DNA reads TGCAGTGCTAGTAGGGACAGGGGTTACAATGAGCGGTTCTTC. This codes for CSASRDRGYNERFF.

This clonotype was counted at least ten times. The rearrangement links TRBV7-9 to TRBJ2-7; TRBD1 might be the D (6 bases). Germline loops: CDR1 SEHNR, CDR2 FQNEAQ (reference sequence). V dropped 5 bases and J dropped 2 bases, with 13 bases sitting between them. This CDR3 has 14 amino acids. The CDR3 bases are TGTGCCAGCAGCCGGACAGAGACTACCTACGAGCAGTACTTC. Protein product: CASSRTETTYEQYF.

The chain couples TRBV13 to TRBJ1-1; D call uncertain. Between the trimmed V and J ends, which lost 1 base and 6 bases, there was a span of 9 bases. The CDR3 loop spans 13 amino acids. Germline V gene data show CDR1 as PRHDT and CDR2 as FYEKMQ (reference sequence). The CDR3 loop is CASSLEGIAEAFF. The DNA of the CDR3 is TGTGCCAGCAGCTTAGAAGGGATCGCTGAAGCTTTCTTT.

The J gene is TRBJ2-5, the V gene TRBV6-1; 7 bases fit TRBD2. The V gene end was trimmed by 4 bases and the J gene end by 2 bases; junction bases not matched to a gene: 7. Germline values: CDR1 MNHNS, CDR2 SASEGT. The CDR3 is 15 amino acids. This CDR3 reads CASSVYLAVQETQYF. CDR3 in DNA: TGTGCCAGCAGTGTCTATCTAGCGGTGCAAGAGACCCAGTACTTC.

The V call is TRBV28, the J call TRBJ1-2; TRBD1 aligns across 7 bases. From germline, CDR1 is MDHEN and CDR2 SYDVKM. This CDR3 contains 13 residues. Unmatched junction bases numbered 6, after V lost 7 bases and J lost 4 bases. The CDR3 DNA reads TGTGCCAGCAAGGACAGGCGTCCCTATGGCTACACCTTC. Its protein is CASKDRRPYGYTF.